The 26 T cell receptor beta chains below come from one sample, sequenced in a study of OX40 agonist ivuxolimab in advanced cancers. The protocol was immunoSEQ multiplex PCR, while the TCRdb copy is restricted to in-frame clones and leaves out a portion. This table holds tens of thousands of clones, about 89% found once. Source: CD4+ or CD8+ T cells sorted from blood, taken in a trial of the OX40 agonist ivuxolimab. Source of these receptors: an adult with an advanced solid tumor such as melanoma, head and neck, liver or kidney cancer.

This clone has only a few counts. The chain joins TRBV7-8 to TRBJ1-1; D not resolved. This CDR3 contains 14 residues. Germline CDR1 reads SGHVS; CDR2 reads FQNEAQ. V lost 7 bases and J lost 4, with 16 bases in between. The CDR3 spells CASTPGFLGTEAFF. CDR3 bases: TGTGCCAGCACCCCTGGGTTTCTGGGCACTGAAGCTTTCTTT.

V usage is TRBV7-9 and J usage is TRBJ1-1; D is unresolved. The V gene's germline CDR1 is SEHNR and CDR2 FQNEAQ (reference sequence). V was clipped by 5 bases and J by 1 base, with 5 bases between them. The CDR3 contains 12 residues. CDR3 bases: TGTGCCAGCAGCGAGGGGAACACTGAAGCTTTCTTT. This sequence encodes CASSEGNTEAFF. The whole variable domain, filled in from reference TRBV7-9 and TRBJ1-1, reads DTGVSQNPRHKITKRGQNVTFRCDPISEHNRLYWYRQTLGQGPEFLTYFQNEAQLEKSRLLSDRFSAERPKGSFSTLEIQRTEQGDSAMYLCASSEGNTEAFFGQGTRLTVV.

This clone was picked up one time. In DNA form, the CDR3 reads TGTGCCAGCAGCGGGGGGGCACCCTACAATGAGCAGTTCTTC. It specifies CASSGGAPYNEQFF. The genes are TRBV7-6 and TRBJ2-1; D is perhaps TRBD2 (7 bases). Germline CDR1 SGHVS, CDR2 FNYEAQ. The CDR3 is 14 amino acids. The V end lost 5 bases, the J end lost 2 bases, and 10 bases lay between the germline ends.

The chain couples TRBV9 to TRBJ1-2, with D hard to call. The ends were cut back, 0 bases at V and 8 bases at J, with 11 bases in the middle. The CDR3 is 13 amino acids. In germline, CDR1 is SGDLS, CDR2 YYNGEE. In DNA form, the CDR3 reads TGTGCCAGCAGCGTAGCTAAAGGGCGAGGCTACACCTTC. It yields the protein CASSVAKGRGYTF.

The CDR3 region has the DNA TGTGCCTGGAGTGCCGGACTAGCGGGAGGGCCTATGGTCCGCACAGATACGCAGTATTTT. It codes for CAWSAGLAGGPMVRTDTQYF. The J gene is TRBJ2-3, the V gene TRBV30, with 15 bases matching TRBD2. CDR3 length: 20 residues. V gave up 1 base and J gave up 1 base; unmatched junction bases: 12. CDR1 GTSNPN and CDR2 SVGIG come from the germline V gene (reference sequence). The full variable domain, its missing parts supplied by reference TRBV30 and TRBJ2-3, is SQTIHQWPATLVQPVGSPLSLECTVEGTSNPNLYWYRQAAGRGLQLLFYSVGIGQISSEVPQNLSASRPQDRQFILSSKKLLLSDSGFYLCAWSAGLAGGPMVRTDTQYFGPGTRLTVL.

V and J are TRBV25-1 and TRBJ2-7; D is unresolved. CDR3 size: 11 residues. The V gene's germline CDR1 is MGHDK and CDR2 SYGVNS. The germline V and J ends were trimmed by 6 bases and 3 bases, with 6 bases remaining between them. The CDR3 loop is CASRDIYEQYF. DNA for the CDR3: TGTGCCAGCAGGGATATCTACGAGCAGTACTTC.

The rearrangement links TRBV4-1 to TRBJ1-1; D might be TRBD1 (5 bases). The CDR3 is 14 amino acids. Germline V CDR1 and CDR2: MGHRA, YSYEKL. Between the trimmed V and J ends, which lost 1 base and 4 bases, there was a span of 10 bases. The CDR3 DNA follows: TGCGCCAGCAGCCAAGGGGGGTTGACCACTGAAGCTTTCTTT. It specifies CASSQGGLTTEAFF.

The CDR3 bases are TGTGCCAGCACGCCTTACAGAAACTATGGCTACACCTTC. Protein: CASTPYRNYGYTF. The chain couples TRBV6-5 to TRBJ1-2; no clear D gene. The V gene's germline CDR1 is MNHEY and CDR2 SVGAGI. The CDR3 sequence is 13 residues long. V lost 7 bases, J lost 2 bases, and 11 bases lay in between.

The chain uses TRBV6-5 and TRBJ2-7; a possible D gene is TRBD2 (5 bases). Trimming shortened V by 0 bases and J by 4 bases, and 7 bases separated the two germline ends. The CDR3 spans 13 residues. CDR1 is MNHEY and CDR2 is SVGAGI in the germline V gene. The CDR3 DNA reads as TGTGCCAGCAGTTACTCGAGAGGGTACGAGCAGTACTTC. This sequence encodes CASSYSRGYEQYF.

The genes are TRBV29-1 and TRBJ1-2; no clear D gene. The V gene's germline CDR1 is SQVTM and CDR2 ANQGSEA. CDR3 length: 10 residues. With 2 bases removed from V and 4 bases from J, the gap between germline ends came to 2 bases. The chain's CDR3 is CSVETYGYTF. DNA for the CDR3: TGCAGCGTTGAAACCTATGGCTACACCTTC.

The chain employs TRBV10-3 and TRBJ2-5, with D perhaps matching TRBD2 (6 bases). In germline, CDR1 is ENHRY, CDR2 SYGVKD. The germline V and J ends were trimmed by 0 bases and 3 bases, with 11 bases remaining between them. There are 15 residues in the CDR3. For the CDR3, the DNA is TGTGCCATCAGTGAGTCGGGCGGAGGGGAAGAGACCCAGTACTTC. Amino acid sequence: CAISESGGGEETQYF.

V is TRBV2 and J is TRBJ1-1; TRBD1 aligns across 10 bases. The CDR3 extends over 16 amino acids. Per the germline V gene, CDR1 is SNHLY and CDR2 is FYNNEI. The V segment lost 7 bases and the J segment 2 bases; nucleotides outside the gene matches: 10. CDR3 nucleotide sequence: TGTGCCAGCAATCCTGGACAGGGGGGGTACAACACTGAAGCTTTCTTT. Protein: CASNPGQGGYNTEAFF.

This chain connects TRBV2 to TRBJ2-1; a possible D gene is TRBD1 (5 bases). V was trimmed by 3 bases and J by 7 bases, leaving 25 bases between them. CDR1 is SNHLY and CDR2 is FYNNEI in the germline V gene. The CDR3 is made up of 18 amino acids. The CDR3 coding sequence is TGTGCCAGCAGTGACTCCCAGGGAAGGCCACTCTTGGGTAATGAGCAGTTCTTC. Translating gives CASSDSQGRPLLGNEQFF.

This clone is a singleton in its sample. The CDR3 DNA sequence: TGTGCCAGCAGCCCTCAGGGGTACACTGAAGCTTTCTTT. This gives the protein CASSPQGYTEAFF. V and J are TRBV7-9 and TRBJ1-1, with D perhaps matching TRBD1 (6 bases). Germline values: CDR1 SEHNR, CDR2 FQNEAQ (reference sequence). Between the trimmed V and J ends, which lost 5 bases and 3 bases, there was a span of 10 bases. CDR3 size: 13 residues. The full variable domain, with the rest looked up from reference TRBV7-9 and TRBJ1-1, is DTGVSQNPRHKITKRGQNVTFRCDPISEHNRLYWYRQTLGQGPEFLTYFQNEAQLEKSRLLSDRFSAERPKGSFSTLEIQRTEQGDSAMYLCASSPQGYTEAFFGQGTRLTVV.

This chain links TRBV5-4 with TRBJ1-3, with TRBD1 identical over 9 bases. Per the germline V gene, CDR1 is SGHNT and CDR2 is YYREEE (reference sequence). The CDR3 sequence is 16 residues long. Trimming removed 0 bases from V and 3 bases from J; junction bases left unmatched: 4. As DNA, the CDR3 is TGTGCCAGCAGCTTGGAGGGACAGGGATATGGAAACACCATATATTTT. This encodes CASSLEGQGYGNTIYF.

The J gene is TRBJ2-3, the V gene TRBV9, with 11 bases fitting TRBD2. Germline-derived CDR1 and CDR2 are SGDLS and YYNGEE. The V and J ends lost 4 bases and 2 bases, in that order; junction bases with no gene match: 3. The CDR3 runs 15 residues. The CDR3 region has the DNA TGTGCCAGCAGCTTTAGCGGGAGGGACACAGATACGCAGTATTTT. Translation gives CASSFSGRDTDTQYF.

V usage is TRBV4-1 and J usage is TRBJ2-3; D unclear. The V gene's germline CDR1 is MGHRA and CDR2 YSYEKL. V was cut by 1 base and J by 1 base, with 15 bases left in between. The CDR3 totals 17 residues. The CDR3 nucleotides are TGCGCCAGCAGCCAAGGTCCCGGAGTTATTCGCACAGATACGCAGTATTTT. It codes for CASSQGPGVIRTDTQYF.

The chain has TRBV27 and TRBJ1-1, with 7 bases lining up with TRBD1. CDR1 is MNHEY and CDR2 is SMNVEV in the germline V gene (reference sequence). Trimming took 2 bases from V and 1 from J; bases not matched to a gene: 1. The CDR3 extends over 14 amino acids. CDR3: CASSLNRGNTEAFF. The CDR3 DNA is TGTGCCAGCAGTTTAAACAGGGGGAACACTGAAGCTTTCTTT.

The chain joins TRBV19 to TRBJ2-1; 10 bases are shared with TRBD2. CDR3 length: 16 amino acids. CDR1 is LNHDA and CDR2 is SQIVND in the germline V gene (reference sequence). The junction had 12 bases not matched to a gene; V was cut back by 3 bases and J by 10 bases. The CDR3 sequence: CASSIGSSGRGREQFF. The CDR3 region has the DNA TGTGCCAGTAGTATTGGGTCTAGCGGGAGAGGACGCGAGCAGTTCTTC.

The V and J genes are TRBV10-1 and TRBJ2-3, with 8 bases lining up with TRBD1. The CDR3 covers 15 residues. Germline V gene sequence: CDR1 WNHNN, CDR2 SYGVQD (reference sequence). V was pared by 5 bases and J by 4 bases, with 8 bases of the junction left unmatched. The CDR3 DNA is TGCGCCAGCAGTAATCCGGGACAGGAGGCAGATACGCAGTATTTT. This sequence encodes CASSNPGQEADTQYF.

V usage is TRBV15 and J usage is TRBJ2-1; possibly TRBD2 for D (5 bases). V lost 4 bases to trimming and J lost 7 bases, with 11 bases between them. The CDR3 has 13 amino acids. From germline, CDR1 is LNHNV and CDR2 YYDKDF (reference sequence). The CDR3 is CATSTPEGNEQFF. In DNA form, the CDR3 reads TGTGCCACCAGCACCCCTGAGGGTAATGAGCAGTTCTTC.

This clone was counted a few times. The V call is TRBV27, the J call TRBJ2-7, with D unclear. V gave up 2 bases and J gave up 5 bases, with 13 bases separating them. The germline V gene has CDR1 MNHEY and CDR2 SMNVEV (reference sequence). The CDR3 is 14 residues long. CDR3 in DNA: TGTGCCAGCAGTTTAGGTCCCTTGTCCAACGAGCAGTACGTC. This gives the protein CASSLGPLSNEQYV.

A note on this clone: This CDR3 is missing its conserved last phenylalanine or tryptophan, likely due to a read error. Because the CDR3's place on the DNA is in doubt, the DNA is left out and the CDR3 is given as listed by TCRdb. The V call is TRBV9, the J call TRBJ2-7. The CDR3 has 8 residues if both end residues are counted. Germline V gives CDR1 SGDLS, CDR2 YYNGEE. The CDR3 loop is CASSVNTS.

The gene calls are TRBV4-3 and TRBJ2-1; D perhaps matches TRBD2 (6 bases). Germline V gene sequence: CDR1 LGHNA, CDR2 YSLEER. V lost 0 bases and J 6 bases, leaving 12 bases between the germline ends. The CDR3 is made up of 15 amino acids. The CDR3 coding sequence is TGCGCCAGCAGCCAAGACTTGGGACTGCCCAATGAGCAGTTCTTC. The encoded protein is CASSQDLGLPNEQFF.

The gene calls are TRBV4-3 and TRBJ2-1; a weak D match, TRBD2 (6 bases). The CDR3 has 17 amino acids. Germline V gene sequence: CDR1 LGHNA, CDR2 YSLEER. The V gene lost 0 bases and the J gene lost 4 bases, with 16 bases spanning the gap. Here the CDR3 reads CASSQDASAGNYNEQFF. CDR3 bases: TGCGCCAGCAGCCAAGATGCGTCAGCGGGCAATTACAATGAGCAGTTCTTC.

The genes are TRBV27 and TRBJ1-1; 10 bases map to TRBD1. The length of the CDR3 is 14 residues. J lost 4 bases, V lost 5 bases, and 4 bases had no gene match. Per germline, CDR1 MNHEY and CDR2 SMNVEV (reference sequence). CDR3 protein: CASSLGTGATEAFF. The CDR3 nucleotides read TGTGCCAGCAGTCTTGGGACAGGGGCCACTGAAGCTTTCTTT.